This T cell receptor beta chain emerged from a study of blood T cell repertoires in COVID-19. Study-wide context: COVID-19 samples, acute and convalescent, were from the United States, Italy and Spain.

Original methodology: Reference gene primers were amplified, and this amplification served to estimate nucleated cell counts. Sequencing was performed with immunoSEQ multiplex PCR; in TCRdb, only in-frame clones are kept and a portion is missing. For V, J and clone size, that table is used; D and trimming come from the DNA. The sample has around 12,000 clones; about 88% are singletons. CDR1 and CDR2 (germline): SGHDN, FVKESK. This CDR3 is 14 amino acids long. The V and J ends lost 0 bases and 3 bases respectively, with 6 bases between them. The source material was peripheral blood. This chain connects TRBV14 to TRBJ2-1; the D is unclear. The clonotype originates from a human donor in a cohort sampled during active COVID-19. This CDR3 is CASSQDRYYNEQFF. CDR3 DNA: TGTGCCAGCAGCCAAGACAGATACTACAATGAGCAGTTCTTC.